These T cell receptor beta chains were read from a single sample in a study of blood T cell repertoires in COVID-19. The table came from immunoSEQ multiplex PCR; TCRdb's copy has only in-frame clones and leaves some out. The table lists about 170,000 clones, 90% to 95% of them singletons. Sequencing used peripheral blood. Receptor source: a woman aged 50 to 65 with acute or convalescent COVID-19. The CDR3 runs from the conserved cysteine through the conserved F or W. A D gene is named only where the DNA matches it firmly. Expanded clones are given a class, and other clones once, few, many or no size at all.

d_call: NA; clone_size: NA; v_call: TRBV6-5; j_call: TRBJ1-2; cdr3_aa: CASSYQPVRWGYTF; cdr3_nt: TGTGCCAGCAGTTACCAACCCGTCCGGTGGGGCTACACCTTC
d_call: TRBD2; clone_size: once; v_call: TRBV5-6; j_call: TRBJ2-7; cdr3_aa: CASSPPSGKYEQYF; cdr3_nt: TGTGCCAGCAGCCCACCTAGCGGGAAGTACGAGCAGTACTTC
d_call: NA; clone_size: NA; v_call: TRBV6-5; j_call: TRBJ1-2; cdr3_aa: CASGAGYGYTF; cdr3_nt: TGTGCCAGCGGGGCCGGCTATGGCTACACCTTC
d_call: NA; clone_size: NA; v_call: TRBV4-3; j_call: TRBJ2-7; cdr3_aa: CASSQGAGSGYEQYF; cdr3_nt: TGCGCCAGCAGCCAAGGCGCAGGGTCGGGCTACGAGCAGTACTTC
d_call: NA; clone_size: NA; v_call: TRBV7-2; j_call: TRBJ1-1; cdr3_aa: CASSLGRGWTEAFF; cdr3_nt: TGTGCCAGCAGCTTAGGTCGGGGTTGGACTGAAGCTTTCTTT
d_call: TRBD2; clone_size: once; v_call: TRBV28; j_call: TRBJ2-3; cdr3_aa: CASSPPVGREGADTQYF; cdr3_nt: TGTGCCAGCAGTCCCCCCGTGGGGCGGGAGGGTGCAGATACGCAGTATTTT
d_call: NA; clone_size: NA; v_call: TRBV19; j_call: TRBJ2-1; cdr3_aa: CASSMAGPPNEQFF; cdr3_nt: TGTGCCAGTAGTATGGCAGGTCCCCCCAATGAGCAGTTCTTC
d_call: TRBD2; clone_size: NA; v_call: TRBV9; j_call: TRBJ2-7; cdr3_aa: CASSVGTNPYEQYF; cdr3_nt: TGTGCCAGCAGCGTTGGGACTAACCCCTACGAGCAGTACTTC
d_call: NA; clone_size: NA; v_call: TRBV5-8; j_call: TRBJ1-3; cdr3_aa: CASSFPPRSGNTIYF; cdr3_nt: TGTGCCAGCAGCTTCCCCCCCCGCTCTGGAAACACCATATATTTT
d_call: NA; clone_size: NA; v_call: TRBV5-1; j_call: TRBJ1-1; cdr3_aa: CASSLAFTPRQSGNTEAFF; cdr3_nt: TGCGCCAGCAGCTTGGCCTTTACTCCCCGCCAAAGTGGGAACACTGAAGCTTTCTTT
d_call: NA; clone_size: NA; v_call: TRBV6-5; j_call: TRBJ1-5; cdr3_aa: CASRPLAGLNQPQHF; cdr3_nt: TGTGCCAGCAGACCCTTGGCAGGGCTAAATCAGCCCCAGCATTTT
d_call: NA; clone_size: NA; v_call: TRBV3-1/TRBV3-2; j_call: TRBJ2-1; cdr3_aa: CASSHRDLVNEQFF; cdr3_nt: TGTGCCAGCAGCCACCGGGACTTAGTGAATGAGCAGTTCTTC
d_call: NA; clone_size: NA; v_call: TRBV7-9; j_call: TRBJ1-3; cdr3_aa: CASSLTRSSGNTIYF; cdr3_nt: TGTGCCAGCAGCTTAACGAGAAGCTCTGGAAACACCATATATTTT
d_call: TRBD2; clone_size: NA; v_call: TRBV7-9; j_call: TRBJ2-5; cdr3_aa: CASSLATSGSRETQYF; cdr3_nt: TGTGCCAGCAGCTTAGCGACTAGCGGGAGTCGAGAGACCCAGTACTTC
d_call: NA; clone_size: NA; v_call: TRBV11-1; j_call: TRBJ2-7; cdr3_aa: CASSLDAGQLSYEQYF; cdr3_nt: TGTGCCAGCAGCTTAGACGCCGGACAGTTATCCTACGAGCAGTACTTC
d_call: NA; clone_size: NA; v_call: TRBV10-3; j_call: TRBJ2-6; cdr3_aa: CATWGHRHSGANVLTF; cdr3_nt: TGTGCCACGTGGGGACATCGTCACTCTGGGGCCAACGTCCTGACTTTC
d_call: NA; clone_size: few; v_call: TRBV19; j_call: TRBJ1-4; cdr3_aa: CASRLAGSTAGGKLFF; cdr3_nt: TGTGCCAGTAGACTAGCGGGGTCTACCGCGGGGGGAAAACTGTTTTTT
d_call: TRBD2; clone_size: NA; v_call: TRBV6-5; j_call: TRBJ2-7; cdr3_aa: CASSTGLAGAYEQYF; cdr3_nt: TGTGCCAGCAGCACTGGACTAGCGGGGGCCTACGAGCAGTACTTC
d_call: TRBD1; clone_size: NA; v_call: TRBV7-3; j_call: TRBJ2-6; cdr3_aa: CASSLTGGSYISGANVLTF; cdr3_nt: TGTGCCAGCAGCCTGACAGGGGGTTCCTATATCTCTGGGGCCAACGTCCTGACTTTC
d_call: TRBD2; clone_size: NA; v_call: TRBV6-2/TRBV6-3; j_call: TRBJ2-7; cdr3_aa: CASSLGLAGKDSSEYF; cdr3_nt: TGTGCCAGCAGTTTGGGACTAGCGGGAAAGGATTCGAGCGAGTACTTC
d_call: NA; clone_size: NA; v_call: TRBV16; j_call: TRBJ1-1; cdr3_aa: CASSQFVGAEAFF; cdr3_nt: TGTGCCAGCAGCCAATTTGTTGGAGCTGAAGCTTTCTTT
d_call: TRBD1; clone_size: NA; v_call: TRBV7-2; j_call: TRBJ1-2; cdr3_aa: CASSPRDSLGGYTF; cdr3_nt: TGTGCCAGCAGCCCCCGGGACAGTTTAGGCGGCTACACCTTC
d_call: NA; clone_size: NA; v_call: TRBV28; j_call: TRBJ1-2; cdr3_aa: CASSFEGNYGYTF; cdr3_nt: TGTGCCAGCAGTTTCGAGGGTAACTATGGCTACACCTTC
d_call: NA; clone_size: NA; v_call: TRBV5-1; j_call: TRBJ2-7; cdr3_aa: CASSFLESEQYF; cdr3_nt: TGCGCCAGCAGCTTTTTAGAATCCGAGCAGTACTTC
d_call: TRBD1; clone_size: NA; v_call: TRBV11-2; j_call: TRBJ1-2; cdr3_aa: CASSLLRKTGNYGYTF; cdr3_nt: TGTGCCAGCAGCTTACTGCGGAAGACAGGGAATTATGGCTACACCTTC
d_call: TRBD2; clone_size: NA; v_call: TRBV4-1; j_call: TRBJ2-1; cdr3_aa: CASSQLYRGGYNEQFF; cdr3_nt: TGCGCCAGCAGCCAACTGTACCGGGGAGGGTACAATGAGCAGTTCTTC
d_call: TRBD2; clone_size: few; v_call: TRBV11-3; j_call: TRBJ2-3; cdr3_aa: CASSLGTSGRAWDTQYF; cdr3_nt: TGTGCCAGCAGCCTAGGGACTAGCGGGAGGGCCTGGGATACGCAGTATTTT
d_call: NA; clone_size: NA; v_call: TRBV11-2; j_call: TRBJ1-2; cdr3_aa: CASSHPTGSGYTF; cdr3_nt: TGTGCCAGCAGCCATCCGACAGGTTCTGGCTACACCTTC
d_call: NA; clone_size: NA; v_call: TRBV5-1; j_call: TRBJ2-5; cdr3_aa: CASSLQVGETQYF; cdr3_nt: TGCGCCAGCAGCTTACAGGTCGGGGAGACCCAGTACTTC
d_call: NA; clone_size: NA; v_call: TRBV11-3; j_call: TRBJ2-2; cdr3_aa: CASSLSRWGEGTGELFF; cdr3_nt: TGTGCCAGCAGCTTATCTCGATGGGGGGAAGGTACCGGGGAGCTGTTTTTT
d_call: NA; clone_size: NA; v_call: TRBV6-1; j_call: TRBJ2-1; cdr3_aa: CASSEDGGSPYNEQFF; cdr3_nt: TGTGCCAGCAGTGAAGACGGCGGGTCACCCTACAATGAGCAGTTCTTC
d_call: NA; clone_size: NA; v_call: TRBV15; j_call: TRBJ1-6; cdr3_aa: CATSRDNSGDSPLHF; cdr3_nt: TGTGCCACCAGCAGAGATAATAGCGGAGATTCACCCCTCCACTTT
d_call: TRBD2; clone_size: once; v_call: TRBV5-5; j_call: TRBJ2-4; cdr3_aa: CASSSGGTKNIQYF; cdr3_nt: TGTGCCAGCAGCTCGGGAGGGACCAAAAACATTCAGTACTTC
d_call: NA; clone_size: NA; v_call: TRBV3-1/TRBV3-2; j_call: TRBJ1-1; cdr3_aa: CASTQIQGNTEAFF; cdr3_nt: TGTGCCAGCACCCAAATACAGGGTAACACTGAAGCTTTCTTT
d_call: TRBD2; clone_size: NA; v_call: TRBV19; j_call: TRBJ2-1; cdr3_aa: CASSRAGGPNEQFF; cdr3_nt: TGTGCCAGTAGTCGTGCGGGAGGGCCGAATGAGCAGTTCTTC
d_call: TRBD1; clone_size: NA; v_call: TRBV3-1/TRBV3-2; j_call: TRBJ2-7; cdr3_aa: CASSPGQGPTRGYEQYF; cdr3_nt: TGTGCCAGCAGCCCGGGACAGGGCCCGACTCGGGGCTACGAGCAGTACTTC
d_call: NA; clone_size: NA; v_call: TRBV10-3; j_call: TRBJ1-5; cdr3_aa: CAPVGNQPQHF; cdr3_nt: TGTGCCCCGGTGGGCAATCAGCCCCAGCATTTT
d_call: TRBD1; clone_size: NA; v_call: TRBV2; j_call: TRBJ1-4; cdr3_aa: CASRRTGGFNEKLFF; cdr3_nt: TGTGCCAGCAGGAGGACAGGGGGATTTAATGAAAAACTGTTTTTT
d_call: TRBD2; clone_size: NA; v_call: TRBV7-6; j_call: TRBJ2-1; cdr3_aa: CASSLGPTSGTNEQFF; cdr3_nt: TGTGCCAGCAGCTTAGGGCCGACTAGCGGGACTAATGAGCAGTTCTTC
d_call: NA; clone_size: NA; v_call: TRBV5-6; j_call: TRBJ2-7; cdr3_aa: CASSYLQGYDEQYF; cdr3_nt: TGTGCCAGCAGCTACTTACAGGGTTACGACGAGCAGTACTTC
d_call: NA; clone_size: NA; v_call: TRBV28; j_call: TRBJ2-1; cdr3_aa: CASSLLWQGGSYNEQFF; cdr3_nt: TGTGCCAGCAGTTTATTGTGGCAGGGCGGCTCCTACAATGAGCAGTTCTTC
d_call: TRBD2; clone_size: NA; v_call: TRBV6-2/TRBV6-3; j_call: TRBJ2-1; cdr3_aa: CASSFGLAGIEQFF; cdr3_nt: TGTGCCAGCAGTTTCGGACTAGCGGGAATTGAGCAGTTCTTC
d_call: TRBD1; clone_size: NA; v_call: TRBV7-2; j_call: TRBJ2-5; cdr3_aa: CASSRRQGPAETQYF; cdr3_nt: TGTGCCAGCAGCCGTCGACAGGGCCCGGCAGAGACCCAGTACTTC
d_call: NA; clone_size: NA; v_call: TRBV6-4; j_call: TRBJ2-6; cdr3_aa: CASSASDRGDVLTF; cdr3_nt: TGTGCCAGCAGTGCCTCGGACAGAGGCGACGTCCTGACTTTC
d_call: NA; clone_size: NA; v_call: TRBV21-1; j_call: TRBJ2-1; cdr3_aa: CASSKEAEGYFSYNEQFF; cdr3_nt: TGTGCCAGCAGCAAAGAAGCAGAGGGCTACTTCTCCTACAATGAGCAGTTCTTC
d_call: TRBD1; clone_size: NA; v_call: TRBV7-9; j_call: TRBJ1-3; cdr3_aa: CASSSDRGNGNTIYF; cdr3_nt: TGTGCCAGCAGCTCCGACAGGGGCAACGGAAACACCATATATTTT